Listed below are T cell receptor beta chains from one sample, sequenced in a study of a mutant IDH1 vaccine in newly diagnosed glioma. No antigen has been identified for these receptors. Sequenced by immunoSEQ multiplex PCR; TCRdb stores in-frame clones only, minus some. Seen here are roughly 28,000 clones, approximately 84% observed once, and the top ten hold approximately 8.4%. Material: PBMCs, obtained from a glioma patient whose treatment included an IDH1 peptide vaccine. Receptor source: a woman between 18 and 29 years old with glioma. Each CDR3 is given with its conserved first and last residue. D genes are given only for firm matches. For some rows the clone size is stated as once, few or many, or as a class when expanded; others skip it.

D gene,V gene,J gene,clone size,CDR3 protein,CDR3 DNA
TRBD2,TRBV4-3,TRBJ2-3,-,CASSQGASGRAGGGTDTQYF,TGCGCCAGCAGCCAAGGGGCTAGCGGGAGGGCCGGCGGGGGTACAGATACGCAGTATTTT
TRBD1,TRBV13,TRBJ2-6,-,CASSSETGVSGANVLTF,TGTGCCAGCAGCTCCGAGACAGGGGTTTCTGGGGCCAACGTCCTGACTTTC
TRBD2,TRBV2,TRBJ2-5,-,CASSGRGGQTRLETQYF,TGTGCCAGCAGTGGTCGGGGGGGGCAAACCCGGCTGGAGACCCAGTACTTC
TRBD1,TRBV7-9,TRBJ1-1,few,CASSLGTGWTEAFF,TGTGCCAGCAGCTTAGGGACAGGGTGGACTGAAGCTTTCTTT
-,TRBV2,TRBJ1-5,few,CASSPDSPSNQPQHF,TGTGCCAGCAGTCCGGACAGCCCTAGCAATCAGCCCCAGCATTTT
TRBD1,TRBV5-1,TRBJ2-5,once,CASSPRTGEETQYF,TGCGCCAGCAGCCCTCGGACAGGGGAAGAGACCCAGTACTTC
-,TRBV18,TRBJ1-1,-,CASSLREERGTEAFF,TGTGCCAGCTCACTACGTGAGGAGCGCGGCACTGAAGCTTTCTTT
-,TRBV19,TRBJ2-3,-,CASSIGASRTDTQYF,TGTGCCAGTAGTATTGGGGCTAGCCGCACAGATACGCAGTATTTT
-,TRBV7-2,TRBJ1-5,-,CASSPGANQPQHF,TGTGCCAGCAGCCCCGGGGCGAATCAGCCCCAGCATTTT
TRBD2,TRBV5-1,TRBJ2-3,once,CASSTARTSGDSTDTQYF,TGCGCCAGCAGCACCGCCCGGACTAGCGGGGACAGCACAGATACGCAGTATTTT
-,TRBV10-3,TRBJ2-5,-,CAISEGGRHSETQYF,TGTGCCATCAGTGAAGGAGGACGACATTCTGAGACCCAGTACTTC
-,TRBV5-5,TRBJ2-1,-,CASSWRIGTGVLEGSQFF,TGTGCCAGCAGCTGGAGGATAGGAACTGGGGTCCTCGAGGGGTCGCAGTTCTTC
-,TRBV29-1,TRBJ2-3,-,CSTLSTGDRSDTQYF,TGCAGCACTCTATCGACCGGAGATAGAAGCGATACGCAGTATTTT
TRBD1,TRBV19,TRBJ2-7,-,CASSPKRDSSYEQYF,TGTGCCAGTAGTCCCAAAAGGGACAGCTCCTACGAGCAGTACTTC
-,TRBV29-1,TRBJ2-3,-,CSVVWGMERTDTQYF,TGCAGCGTTGTCTGGGGGATGGAACGCACAGATACGCAGTATTTT
TRBD2,TRBV7-3,TRBJ2-1,once,CASSRTSGSNEQFF,TGTGCCAGCAGCAGGACTAGCGGGAGTAATGAGCAGTTCTTC
TRBD2,TRBV27,TRBJ2-1,-,CASSLSSGPYNEQFF,TGTGCCAGCAGTTTATCTAGCGGGCCCTACAATGAGCAGTTCTTC
-,TRBV4-3,TRBJ2-4,-,CASSQVQFGDIQYF,TGCGCCAGCAGCCAAGTCCAGTTTGGGGACATTCAGTACTTC
TRBD2,TRBV5-4,TRBJ2-1,-,CASIPGLAGQEEQFF,TGTGCCAGCATACCCGGACTAGCGGGACAAGAGGAGCAGTTCTTC
-,TRBV6-5,TRBJ1-1,-,CVSSQQGNTEAFF,TGTGTCAGCAGTCAACAGGGGAACACTGAAGCTTTCTTT
-,TRBV4-2,TRBJ1-5,few,CASSPYLDQPQHF,TGTGCCAGCAGCCCCTATCTCGATCAGCCCCAGCATTTT
TRBD2,TRBV11-3,TRBJ2-2,once,CASSLSGGVTGELFF,TGTGCCAGCAGCCTTAGCGGGGGCGTCACCGGGGAGCTGTTTTTT
TRBD1,TRBV5-1,TRBJ1-1,-,CASSIRQGVAFF,TGCGCCAGCAGCATCCGACAGGGAGTGGCTTTCTTT
-,TRBV27,TRBJ1-1,once,CASSLDAGTEAFF,TGTGCCAGCAGCTTAGACGCCGGCACTGAAGCTTTCTTT
-,TRBV5-4,TRBJ2-5,once,CASSLGRGDQYF,TGTGCCAGCAGCTTGGGGAGGGGGGACCAGTACTTC
-,TRBV19,TRBJ2-7,-,CATKVAPSSYEQYF,TGTGCCACCAAGGTGGCTCCGAGCTCCTACGAGCAGTACTTC
-,TRBV10-3,TRBJ1-6,-,CAIRPGGGGNSPLHF,TGTGCCATTCGACCCGGGGGAGGGGGTAATTCACCCCTCCACTTT
-,TRBV10-3,TRBJ1-1,few,CAISGGGTEAFF,TGTGCCATCAGTGGGGGTGGGACTGAAGCTTTCTTT
-,TRBV7-9,TRBJ1-1,-,CASSLTPTGRTEAFF,TGTGCCAGCAGCCTAACCCCAACAGGGAGGACTGAAGCTTTCTTT
-,TRBV29-1,TRBJ1-2,-,CSVINRAESTF,TGCAGCGTTATAAACAGGGCGGAATCCACCTTC
-,TRBV7-9,TRBJ1-2,once,CASSLAPVRDWNYGYTF,TGTGCCAGCAGCTTAGCGCCGGTCAGGGATTGGAACTATGGCTACACCTTC
-,TRBV14,TRBJ2-5,-,CASSPIRGETQYF,TGTGCCAGCAGCCCCATTAGGGGGGAGACCCAGTACTTC
TRBD2,TRBV15,TRBJ2-5,-,CATRTSGGVWEQETQYF,TGTGCCACCAGAACTAGCGGGGGGGTATGGGAACAAGAGACCCAGTACTTC
-,TRBV19,TRBJ2-7,-,CASRLKPSSYEQYF,TGTGCCAGTAGGTTAAAACCTAGCTCCTACGAGCAGTACTTC
-,TRBV7-2,TRBJ2-2,-,CASSFRGGNTGELFF,TGTGCCAGCAGCTTCAGGGGGGGAAACACCGGGGAGCTGTTTTTT
TRBD1,TRBV7-9,TRBJ2-7,-,CASSLGPGQGPPYEQYF,TGTGCCAGCAGCTTAGGCCCGGGACAGGGGCCCCCCTACGAGCAGTACTTC
-,TRBV7-7,TRBJ2-5,-,CASSSYNEETQYF,TGTGCTAGCAGCTCCTACAATGAAGAGACCCAGTACTTC
-,TRBV4-3,TRBJ1-3,-,CASSQDSQSSGNTIYF,TGCGCCAGCAGCCAAGATTCGCAAAGCTCTGGAAACACCATATATTTT
-,TRBV30,TRBJ2-7,-,CAWNHQGIHEQYF,TGTGCCTGGAATCATCAGGGAATCCACGAGCAGTACTTC
TRBD1,TRBV9,TRBJ2-7,-,CASSAGQGIYEQYF,TGTGCCAGCAGCGCGGGACAGGGGATTTACGAGCAGTACTTC
-,TRBV4-1,TRBJ1-2,-,CASSQVVLNYGYTF,TGCGCCAGCAGCCAAGTTGTTCTGAACTATGGCTACACCTTC
-,TRBV15,TRBJ1-1,-,CATSREWTENEAFF,TGTGCCACCAGCAGAGAATGGACCGAGAATGAAGCTTTCTTT
-,TRBV28,TRBJ1-2,-,CASTLSSLRGGYTF,TGTGCCAGCACCCTGAGTTCGCTCAGGGGTGGCTACACCTTC
-,TRBV6-5,TRBJ2-5,once,CASSYASGTPQETQYF,TGTGCCAGCAGTTATGCCAGCGGGACACCTCAAGAGACCCAGTACTTC
-,TRBV4-1,TRBJ1-5,-,CASSQQGSNQPQHF,TGCGCCAGCAGCCAACAGGGCTCCAATCAGCCCCAGCATTTT
-,TRBV7-9,TRBJ1-1,few,CASSFSLGVLNTEAFF,TGTGCCAGCAGCTTTTCGCTCGGGGTCCTAAACACTGAAGCTTTCTTT
-,TRBV15,TRBJ1-5,-,CATSRDSILSQPQHF,TGTGCCACCAGCAGAGATTCTATTCTCAGTCAGCCCCAGCATTTT
TRBD2,TRBV2,TRBJ2-4,-,CASGDSGLAGSGYF,TGTGCCAGCGGGGACTCGGGACTAGCGGGGTCTGGGTACTTC
-,TRBV2,TRBJ1-1,-,CASSERGVDTEAFF,TGTGCCAGCAGTGAACGGGGGGTGGACACTGAAGCTTTCTTT
TRBD1,TRBV5-1,TRBJ1-1,few,CASSQLTGVNTEAFF,TGCGCCAGCAGTCAATTGACAGGGGTGAACACTGAAGCTTTCTTT